One and the same sample provided the 20 T cell receptor beta chains below, sequenced in a study of human thymus T cells. Resections removed during corrective heart surgery provided the thymus tissue used. Some clones are missing from TCRdb's copy, which holds only in-frame ones; the method was immunoSEQ multiplex PCR. The sample consists of some 72,000 clones, about 96% of them appearing once. Sequencing used thymus tissue. The receptors here all came from a boy younger than two with a congenital heart defect but otherwise immunologically healthy.

The chain links TRBV7-8 to TRBJ1-6, with unresolved D. The germline gives CDR1 SGHVS, CDR2 FQNEAQ. The V end was cut by 4 bases, the J end by 0 bases, with 13 bases between. CDR3 length: 17 amino acids. Here the CDR3 DNA reads TGTGCCAGCAGCTCCCGCCGACTAAGCTCCTATAATTCACCCCTCCACTTT. It is translated as CASSSRRLSSYNSPLHF.

The chain joins TRBV19 to TRBJ1-5, with D possibly matching TRBD1 (5 bases). The germline V gene encodes CDR1 LNHDA and CDR2 SQIVND (reference sequence). Trimming shortened V by 3 bases and J by 2 bases, and 14 bases separated the two germline ends. This CDR3 spans 16 amino acids. In DNA, the CDR3 is TGTGCCAGTAGTATGAGGACGGGGCGAGGCAATCAGCCCCAGCATTTT. Protein sequence: CASSMRTGRGNQPQHF.

The rearrangement uses TRBV4-2 and TRBJ2-1; 15 bases are a match to TRBD2. Germline V gene sequence: CDR1 LGHNA, CDR2 YNFKEQ. The CDR3 extends over 22 amino acids. Trimming cost V 4 bases and J 8 bases; bases outside gene matches: 24. The CDR3 here is CASSPRTSGGGPVAGGGDEQFF. The CDR3 region has the DNA TGTGCCAGCAGCCCGCGGACTAGCGGGGGGGGACCCGTAGCGGGCGGTGGAGATGAGCAGTTCTTC.

V is TRBV7-2 and J is TRBJ2-1; 7 positions match TRBD1. CDR1 is SGHTA, CDR2 FQGNSA, per germline. The CDR3 length is 16 residues. V was pared by 5 bases and J by 1 base, with 8 bases of the junction left unmatched. The CDR3 here is CASSPGPQGSYNEQFF. The CDR3 region has the DNA TGTGCCAGCAGCCCGGGCCCACAGGGGTCCTACAATGAGCAGTTCTTC.

J is TRBJ2-2 and V is TRBV9, with D possibly matching TRBD2 (5 bases). From germline, CDR1 is SGDLS and CDR2 YYNGEE. This CDR3 spans 17 amino acids. V was cut by 1 base and J by 2 bases, with 15 bases left in between. For the CDR3, the DNA is TGTGCCAGCAGCGTACTGTCCCGGACTCTAAACACCGGGGAGCTGTTTTTT. Its translation is CASSVLSRTLNTGELFF.

This chain connects TRBV5-4 to TRBJ1-2, with no clear D. CDR1 and CDR2 from the germline V gene are SGHNT and YYREEE (reference sequence). The CDR3 covers 14 residues. The ends were cut back, 1 base at V and 2 bases at J, with 9 bases in the middle. The CDR3 DNA follows: TGTGCCAGCAGCTTGAGGGTCTCAAACTATGGCTACACCTTC. Translated: CASSLRVSNYGYTF.

J is TRBJ1-1 and V is TRBV6-5; TRBD1 agrees at 8 bases. The CDR3 consists of 15 residues. The V and J ends lost 0 bases and 3 bases, in that order; junction bases with no gene match: 3. Germline values: CDR1 MNHEY, CDR2 SVGAGI. CDR3 DNA: TGTGCCAGCAGTTACTCGACAGGGGAGGACACTGAAGCTTTCTTT. Its translation: CASSYSTGEDTEAFF.

The J gene is TRBJ2-3, the V gene TRBV5-6; D may be TRBD2 (7 bases). CDR1 is SGHDT and CDR2 is YYEEEE in the germline V gene. This CDR3 is built from 14 residues. Trimming took 5 bases from V and 2 from J, leaving 12 bases between them. The CDR3, as DNA: TGTGCCAGCAGGAGGGGGGGAAACACAGATACGCAGTATTTT. Translating it yields CASRRGGNTDTQYF.

The chain carries TRBV6-6 and TRBJ1-1; 8 bases are a match to TRBD1. The CDR3 consists of 16 residues. CDR1 MNHNY and CDR2 SVGAGI come from the germline V gene (reference sequence). V trimming: 5 bases; J trimming: 0 bases; junction bases outside the gene matches: 8. The CDR3 region has the DNA TGTGCCAGCAGTCGGACAGGGAGGGGGATGAACACTGAAGCTTTCTTT. Translating it yields CASSRTGRGMNTEAFF.

The V gene is TRBV6-1, the J gene TRBJ1-1; D may be TRBD1 (5 bases). With 1 base removed from V and 11 bases from J, the gap between germline ends came to 17 bases. Germline values: CDR1 MNHNS, CDR2 SASEGT. The CDR3 consists of 14 residues. CDR3 sequence (DNA): TGTGCCAGCAGTGAAGGGGGCCGGTCCCTTGGGGCTTTCTTT. This gives the protein CASSEGGRSLGAFF.

This chain uses TRBV13 with TRBJ1-3; no clear D. CDR1 is PRHDT, CDR2 FYEKMQ, per germline (reference sequence). The CDR3 is 17 amino acids. Trimming took off 1 base at V and 0 bases at J, with 13 bases between the two ends. The CDR3: CASSLADPDGSGNTIYF. CDR3 coding DNA: TGTGCCAGCAGCTTAGCCGACCCAGATGGCTCTGGAAACACCATATATTTT.

The V gene is TRBV27, the J gene TRBJ2-2; 9 bases map to TRBD2. From germline, CDR1 is MNHEY and CDR2 SMNVEV (reference sequence). V shed 6 bases and J 6 bases; nucleotides not matched to a gene: 8. This CDR3 has 15 amino acids. CDR3 sequence (DNA): TGTGCCAGCAGGGGCGGGAGGGAATTACCCGGGGAGCTGTTTTTT. Its protein is CASRGGRELPGELFF.

J is TRBJ2-1 and V is TRBV5-6; D may be TRBD2 (5 bases). The germline CDR1 and CDR2 sequences are SGHDT and YYEEEE. The CDR3 extends over 16 amino acids. The germline V and J ends were trimmed by 4 bases and 0 bases, with 14 bases remaining between them. The CDR3, as DNA: TGTGCCAGCAGCACCCCGGGGTTAAGCTCCTACAATGAGCAGTTCTTC. Translation: CASSTPGLSSYNEQFF.

Concerning this clone itself: The junction and the germline gene differ at one end; a read error may be behind it. The chain joins TRBV6-1 to TRBJ1-4; 8 bases align to TRBD1. Per the germline V gene, CDR1 is MNHNS and CDR2 is SASEGT. The CDR3 is 18 amino acids. The CDR3 sequence: CASSKAGADSGGREKLFF. CDR3 in DNA: TGTGCCAGCAGTAAAGCCGGGGCAGATTCAGGGGGCCGGGAAAAACTGTTTTTT.

This chain links TRBV14 with TRBJ2-7; D might be TRBD2 (5 bases). Germline loops: CDR1 SGHDN, CDR2 FVKESK. The CDR3 is 16 residues long. V lost 6 bases to trimming and J lost 1 base, with 19 bases between them. The CDR3 is CASRGSRSEDSYEQYF. Here the CDR3 DNA reads TGTGCCAGCAGGGGAAGCAGGTCGGAGGATTCCTACGAGCAGTACTTC. Looking up the rest from reference TRBV14 and TRBJ2-7 gives the full variable domain: EAGVTQFPSHSVIEKGQTVTLRCDPISGHDNLYWYRRVMGKEIKFLLHFVKESKQDESGMPNNRFLAERTGGTYSTLKVQPAELEDSGVYFCASRGSRSEDSYEQYFGPGTRLTVT.

This clone was found once. The rearrangement uses TRBV5-6 and TRBJ2-1, with 10 bases that match TRBD2. V dropped 2 bases and J dropped 4; count of bases not matched to a gene: 6. The CDR3 extends over 16 amino acids. In germline, CDR1 is SGHDT, CDR2 YYEEEE. The CDR3 protein is CASSFPASGGYNEQFF. CDR3 nucleotide sequence: TGTGCCAGCAGCTTTCCGGCTAGCGGGGGATACAATGAGCAGTTCTTC.

The chain uses TRBV28 and TRBJ2-7; D remains ambiguous. Per the germline V gene, CDR1 is MDHEN and CDR2 is SYDVKM. The CDR3 consists of 14 residues. The ends were cut back, 2 bases at V and 3 bases at J, with 11 bases in the middle. The DNA for the CDR3 is TGTGCCAGCAGTTTAGGGCAGGACGTCTACGAGCAGTACTTC. Residues: CASSLGQDVYEQYF.

The genes are TRBV6-5 and TRBJ2-3; D may match TRBD1 or TRBD2 (6 bases each). With 8 bases removed from V and 6 bases from J, the gap between germline ends came to 12 bases. CDR3 size: 12 residues. In germline, CDR1 is MNHEY, CDR2 SVGAGI. CDR3 protein: CASSGARDTQYF. In DNA form, the CDR3 reads TGTGCCAGCTCGGGGGCCAGGGATACGCAGTATTTT.

This clone was observed a single time. The chain's CDR3 is CASSQVLGHSTYEQYF. The DNA for the CDR3 is TGTGCCAGCAGCCAAGTACTGGGGCATTCCACCTACGAGCAGTACTTC. J is TRBJ2-7 and V is TRBV4-2; tentative D call: TRBD1 (5 bases). V was cut by 1 base and J by 2 bases, with 15 bases left in between. The CDR3 is 16 residues long. CDR1 and CDR2 (germline): LGHNA, YNFKEQ.

The chain employs TRBV5-8 and TRBJ2-7; D possibly corresponds to TRBD1 (6 bases). Germline lookup yields CDR1 SGHTS and CDR2 YDEGEE. The CDR3 is made up of 15 amino acids. V was pared by 3 bases and J by 0 bases, with 13 bases between. CDR3 amino acids: CASSCPGVSSYEQYF. The CDR3 DNA reads as TGTGCCAGCAGCTGTCCAGGGGTCAGCTCCTACGAGCAGTACTTC.